Detailed here is one T cell receptor (beta chain). Its antigen specificity is not known. It has no much larger one-base neighbor in the sample; base qualities were not kept. The junction shows trimming of 5 bases on V and 4 bases on J, plus 9 bases between the germline ends. The CDR3 has 13 amino acids, counting the end cysteine and phenylalanine. Only CDR3 DNA is held: 39 bases, read in frame from base 1. Based on the germline V gene, the CDR1 and CDR2 sequences are SGHVS and FQNEAQ. These data come from a study of STAT5B mutations in CD4+ large granular lymphocyte leukemia (dated by TCRdb to 2021 to 2024). Broadly, across the study: Among the healthy controls, the CDR3 'QG' motif was associated with a particular HLA allele. The TCRbeta repertoires of CD4+ T-cell large granular lymphocyte leukemia patients were compared with the TCRbeta repertoires of healthy blood donors. The purity of purified fractions was confirmed by flow cytometry on FACSCanto II or FACSVerse to exceed 95% among lymphocytes.

The healthy controls were fewer than 45 blood donors, and the buffy coats of these donors were supplied by the Finnish Red Cross blood service. All TCR-sequenced material derived from peripheral blood: patient blood samples and healthy donor buffy coats. Ficoll-Hypaque gradient centrifugation was used to isolate peripheral blood mononuclear cells. CD4+ cells were magnetically purified from the buffy coats of healthy controls. Genomic DNA was extracted using the Gentra Puregene Cell and Tissue kit, and a Qubit 2.0 fluorometer was used to quantify it. TCRbeta rearrangements were sequenced from genomic DNA using the immunoSEQ assay at survey resolution. Per the source publication's procedure: In the TCR sequencing data, the lowest productive clonotype frequency that could be detected was 2.59 x 10-5. Analyses included only productive TCRbeta rearrangements, meaning complete and in-frame sequences. Sample clonality was computed as Simpson clonality in the immunoSEQ Analyzer version 3.0. Clones were binned by frequency as very rare, small, medium, large (1-20%) or hyperexpanded (>20%). Generation probabilities were estimated with OLGA 1.2.3, V-gene circos plots were made with VDJtools, specificities were searched in VDJdb, and CDR3 motifs were identified with GLIPH. TCRdb holds this immuneACCESS table with in-frame rearrangements only. Some clones are missing; in checked studies, unresolved V genes explain under half, and the rest has no known cause. From that table come the V and J calls and clone size; the DNA was used to work out D and trimming. This sample gives about 48,000 clones in total; about three quarters of them show up just once. The ten biggest clones cover approximately 1.5% of the sample.

The paper as a whole reports these results and caveats: Main leukemic clonotypes were private to each patient, although around 25% of the main leukemic clonotypes were found at low frequency in the non-leukemic repertoires of other patients. Enrichment of TRBV06-family usage was observed among the top patient clones (8/27) relative to healthy controls (2/35). Compared with healthy CD4+ repertoires, CD4-sorted patient repertoires appeared more clonal, and this difference remained even after the putative leukemic clones were removed. Data were not HLA-matched; higher clonality in CD4+ versus CD8+ T-LGLL could reflect the relatively small sample size.

Input material: CD4+ T cells from blood buffy coats. The chain is assembled from TRBV7-8 and TRBJ1-3; no D segment can be confidently identified. The TCR comes from a human donor in good health. The CDR3 is CASSPIQGNTIYF. The sequenced DNA is TGTGCCAGCAGCCCGATACAGGGAAACACCATATATTTT. Joined to the reference TRBV7-8 and TRBJ1-3 proteins, this CDR3 gives the full variable domain: GAGVSQSPRYKVAKRGQDVALRCDPISGHVSLFWYQQALGQGPEFLTYFQNEAQLDKSGLPSDRFFAERPEGSVSTLKIQRTQQEDSAVYLCASSPIQGNTIYFGEGSWLTVV.